This T cell receptor (beta chain) was identified in a study of blood T cells in healthy people across ages. A second PCR of roughly 6 to 12 cycles used a sample-barcoded 5' primer and a J-beta primer mix. All samples gave at least 2.5 million CDR3-containing paired-end reads. TCRdb independently ran MiXCR on the 5' RACE reads; one entry per CDR3 protein. Of 380,000 or so distinct CDR3 sequences detected, about 49% appear once; the ten largest clones hold 50% to 65%. Every sample gave at least 5 micrograms of total RNA when it was extracted. This clonotype turned up a few times. No antigen is known for it. V trimming: 5 bases; J trimming: 4 bases; junction bases outside the gene matches: 9. This CDR3 spans 15 amino acids. Per the germline V gene, CDR1 is SGHTA and CDR2 is FQGNSA. Study findings and constraints: Higher naive T cell percentage went strongly together with higher TCR beta diversity.

The sequence was obtained from a man between 60 and 70 years old in good health. The sequencing input was blood. The rearrangement uses TRBV7-2 and TRBJ2-7, with TRBD2 matching 9 bases. CDR3 nucleotide sequence: TGTGCCAGCAGCCCTAGCGGGACGGATTTGTACGAGCAGTACTTC. This sequence encodes CASSPSGTDLYEQYF. The full variable domain, completed using reference TRBV7-2 and TRBJ2-7, is GAGVSQSPSNKVTEKGKDVELRCDPISGHTALYWYRQSLGQGLEFLIYFQGNSAPDKSGLPSDRFSAERTGGSVSTLTIQRTQQEDSAVYLCASSPSGTDLYEQYFGPGTRLTVT.